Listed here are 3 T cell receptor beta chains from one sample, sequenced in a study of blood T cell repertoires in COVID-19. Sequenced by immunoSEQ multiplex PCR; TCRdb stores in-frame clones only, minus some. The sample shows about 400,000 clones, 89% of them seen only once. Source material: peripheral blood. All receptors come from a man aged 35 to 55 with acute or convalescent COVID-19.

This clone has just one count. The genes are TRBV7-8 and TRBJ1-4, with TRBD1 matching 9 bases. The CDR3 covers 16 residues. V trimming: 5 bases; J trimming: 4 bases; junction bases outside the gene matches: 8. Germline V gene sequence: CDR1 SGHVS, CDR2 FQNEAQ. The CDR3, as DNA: TGTGCCAGCAGCCTCCTACCGGGACAGGGTAATGAAAAACTGTTTTTT. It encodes CASSLLPGQGNEKLFF.

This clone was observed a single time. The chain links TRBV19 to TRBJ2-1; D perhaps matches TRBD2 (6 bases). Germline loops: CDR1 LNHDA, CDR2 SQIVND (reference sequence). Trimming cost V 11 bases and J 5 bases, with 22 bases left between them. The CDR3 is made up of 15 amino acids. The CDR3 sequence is CAVKRRSEGDNEQFF. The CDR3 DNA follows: TGTGCCGTCAAAAGGCGTTCGGAGGGTGACAATGAGCAGTTCTTC.

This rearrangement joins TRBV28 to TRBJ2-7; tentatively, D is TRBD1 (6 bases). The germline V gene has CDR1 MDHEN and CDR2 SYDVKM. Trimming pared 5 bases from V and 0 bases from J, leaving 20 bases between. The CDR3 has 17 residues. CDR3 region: CASSHSDDRFLSYEQYF. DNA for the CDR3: TGTGCCAGCAGTCACTCGGATGACAGGTTCCTCTCCTACGAGCAGTACTTC.